The source of this T cell receptor beta chain is a study of Graves' ophthalmopathy and Graves' hyperthyroidism. The wider study: Pretreatment peripheral blood was obtained at initial diagnosis.

Moderate-to-severe activity, CAS at least 3, NOSPECS at least 4 and duration under 3 months characterized donors with ophthalmopathy. None of the included patients had other autoimmune diseases, uncontrolled infections, pregnancy or lactation, as these led to exclusion. Germline V gene lookup returns CDR1 LNHDA and CDR2 SQIVND (reference sequence). CDR3 length: 15 residues. V dropped 3 bases and J dropped 4 bases, with 15 bases sitting between them. Points from the study as a whole: Detected in blood as well were most expanded thyroid clonotypes with frequency above 0.001.

This clonotype was counted at least ten times. What it binds is not known. RNA transcripts were the source from which TCR beta CDR3 regions were amplified. A first-round RT-PCR used HTBI primers, followed by a second-round multiplex PCR. TCRdb independently ran MiXCR on the multiplex PCR reads; one entry per CDR3 protein. The table includes about 480,000 distinct CDR3 sequences, about 15% detected once. The sample taken for sequencing was blood. This sequence was found in a woman aged 30 to 39 with Graves' ophthalmopathy. The rearrangement links TRBV19 to TRBJ1-2; D not resolved. The CDR3 coding sequence is TGTGCCAGTAGTATGGGTGACACGCGGATCTATGGCTACACCTTC. Protein: CASSMGDTRIYGYTF.